Described below is a single T cell receptor (beta chain) sequence and its context. Its antigen target is currently unknown. There are no base qualities to consult, and no much larger clone falls within one base. This entry comes from a study of cytotoxic CD8 clonotypes in ibrutinib-treated CLL (TCRdb year 2021). About the full investigation: The cohort included roughly 15 treatment-naive and ten to twelve relapsed/refractory patients; about 18 were IGHV unmutated. Every sample from remission and from progressive disease was obtained while the patients were still on ibrutinib. Cryopreserved peripheral blood mononuclear cells were collected at three points: before therapy, at response, and at either sustained remission or disease progression. Of the approximately 90 people in the trial, about two dozen had longitudinal samples available. Partial responses were observed in around 25 patients and complete responses in 2; after a median follow-up of 68 months, remission was maintained in approximately 15 patients and progression was observed in roughly 12. Response samples were taken after a median of 12 months on treatment, ranging from 6 to 36 months. On average, each sample yielded 270,000 or so productive templates and 80,000 to 95,000 productive rearrangements.

Including cysteine and phenylalanine, the CDR3 has 15 amino acids. Solely the CDR3 DNA is kept, with 45 bases framed from the first base. General study outcomes and caveats: Sustained-remission and progressing patients did not have matched sampling times, and lymph node repertoires were not examined. Baseline clonality was found to be higher than that of age-matched healthy donors and was strongly correlated with circulating CD8+ T-cell counts. Public clonotypes were rare and either shrank or stayed stable during treatment, and the rise in clonality at ibrutinib response reflected expansion of private clonotypes. Clonality increased at ibrutinib response, stayed stable in sustained remission, and fell back toward baseline at progression.

Each clonotype received, on average, about 10x coverage in deep resolution sequencing performed on a MiSeq, where the target depth lay between 1 in 1 million and 1 in 200,000 T cells. The immunoSEQ hsTCRB Kit was used to generate the TCR beta libraries. Concerning the study's data processing: The data were analyzed with ImmunoSEQ Analyzer and ImmunoSEQ Data Assistant, and V, D and J gene assignments followed IMGT definitions. Clonality, with values ranging from 0 to 1, was calculated as one minus the normalized Shannon entropy of productive rearrangement frequencies. Only overrepresented clonotypes making up at least 0.05% of each patient's repertoire were included in the public clonotype analysis. About a dozen repertoires from age-matched healthy donors, obtained from immuneACCESS, served as clonality controls. TCRdb provides this immuneACCESS table in a form limited to in-frame rearrangements. Some clones are lacking; in checked studies, under half of them reflect an unresolved V gene, and why the rest are absent is not known. That table furnishes V, J and clone size, whereas the DNA furnished D and trimming. The sample has approximately 150,000 clones on record, 88% of them singletons. The ten top clones hold roughly 3% of the sample.

The label giving this sample's time point can be read as: progressive disease on ibrutinib. Roughly 1.9 micrograms of genomic DNA were extracted from cryopreserved PBMCs for TCR beta library preparation. Longitudinal blood samples from CLL patients on ibrutinib monotherapy underwent high-throughput TCR beta sequencing. The patients were enrolled in a single-center, open-label phase 2 trial of ibrutinib monotherapy. The chain is assembled from TRBV21-1 and TRBJ1-1. TRBV21-1 is a pseudogene locus. The sequencing here drew on PBMCs, taken at disease progression, from a patient treated with ibrutinib. The sequence was collected from a human donor with chronic lymphocytic leukemia. The CDR3 loop reads CASSKVDPGGTEAFF. The bases are TGTGCCAGCAGCAAAGTTGACCCCGGGGGGACTGAAGCTTTCTTT.